This TCR beta chain is drawn from a study of blood T cell repertoires in COVID-19. Under the authors' procedure: Reference gene primer amplification in the assay estimated nucleated cell counts. Sequenced by immunoSEQ multiplex PCR; TCRdb stores in-frame clones only, minus some. D and trimming were read from the DNA, whereas the V and J calls and clone size are those reported in that table. The sample includes about 110,000 clones, 75% to 90% of them seen just once. There are 14 residues in the CDR3. A single count supports this clone. This chain connects TRBV21-1 to TRBJ2-7; TRBD1, the table's D call, lacks a check against the DNA. TRBV21-1 is noted as a pseudogene. The receptor was isolated from a woman aged 55-70 years with acute or convalescent COVID-19. The sample taken for sequencing was peripheral blood. CDR3 residues: CASAPTDSCYEQYF. CDR3 DNA sequence: TGTGCCAGCGCGCCCACGGACAGCTGCTACGAGCAGTACTTC.